This T cell receptor (beta chain) comes out of a study of T-cell memory formation after mild COVID-19. Between the trimmed V and J ends, which lost 5 bases and 6 bases, there was a span of 7 bases. The CDR3 is 11 residues long. This clonotype has a handful of counts. TCRdb independently ran MiXCR on the 5' RACE reads; one entry per CDR3 protein. The sample lists 200,000 or so distinct CDR3 sequences, around 8.8% seen once, with 3.5% in the top ten. V usage is TRBV12-3 or TRBV12-4 and J usage is TRBJ1-2, with D maybe TRBD1 (6 bases). Source material: PBMCs or a T cell subset sorted from them (not recorded which). The TCR originated in a man in his late teens or twenties who had mild COVID-19 (a few samples of this study predate the infection). Cell type and time point are not known. The DNA for the CDR3 is TGTGCCAGCAGTCACAGGGATGGCTACACCTTC. It specifies CASSHRDGYTF.